This T cell receptor (beta chain) comes out of a study of blood T cell repertoires in COVID-19 (dated by TCRdb to about 2020). Turning to the overall study: The collaborator samples originated in the United States, Italy and Spain and spanned the acute and convalescent phases of COVID-19. HLA class I and class II types, where available, came from metadata supplied by the sample provider rather than from assay-based typing. The sample metadata nearly always contained a de-identified subject ID, COVID-19 status, age in years and sex. The repertoires were released in a freely available public database meant as a resource for research on the immune response to SARS-CoV-2. The samples were drawn from the first 160 participants of the ongoing ImmuneRACE study and from 1,200 or so subjects provided by 6 global collaborators. Subjects who had been exposed to COVID-19, were actively infected with it, or had recovered from it provided the deeply sampled blood TCRbeta repertoires that made up the dataset. The prospective study material was composed of cDNA or gDNA derived from T cells, B-cell-depleted T cells, or PBMCs. The research as a whole found: The amount of clinical and demographic metadata varied by source and participant and was provided uncurated.

On this clone itself: Its antigen remains undetermined. There are no base qualities to consult, and no much larger clone falls within one base.

The immunoSEQ Assay, a bias-controlled multiplex PCR, was used to amplify TCRbeta CDR3 regions from genomic DNA. In the paper's pipeline: The number of nucleated cells in each sample was estimated from the amplification of reference gene primers within the assay. To quantify the absolute abundance of each unique TCRbeta CDR3 rearrangement, sequence reads were collapsed and filtered. For each sample, productive Simpson clonality was calculated by taking the square root of Simpson's diversity index across productive rearrangements. TCRdb stores this immuneACCESS table with in-frame sequences only. Part of the clones is absent; in the studies checked, under half of the shortfall reflects unresolved V genes, and no reason is known for the rest. From that table come the V and J calls and clone size; the DNA was used to work out D and trimming. The sample contains over 200,000 clones, around four fifths of them found a single time. Jointly, the top ten make up roughly 2.5% of the sample.

Each collaborating institution followed its own protocols to collect whole blood in K2EDTA tubes. For TCRbeta analysis, collaborators shipped samples as frozen whole blood, isolated PBMCs, or DNA extracted from either of those sample types. The sample comprised peripheral blood. This clonotype was obtained from a middle-aged woman with active or convalescent COVID-19.

The DNA reads as follows: TGTGCCTGGAGCGAGGGGGAGACAGGGGCCTACGAGCAGTACTTC. Its protein reads: CAWSEGETGAYEQYF. The sequence is built from TRBV30 and TRBJ2-7; 8 bases in the junction line up with TRBD1. The germline V gene (reference sequence) supplies CDR1 GTSNPN and CDR2 SVGIG. Compared with germline, V lacks 3 bases and J lacks 2 bases; bases without a gene match: 9. The CDR3 covers 15 residues, taking in both the cysteine and the phenylalanine. The retained sequence is limited to the CDR3, 45 bases, with the frame set at the first base.